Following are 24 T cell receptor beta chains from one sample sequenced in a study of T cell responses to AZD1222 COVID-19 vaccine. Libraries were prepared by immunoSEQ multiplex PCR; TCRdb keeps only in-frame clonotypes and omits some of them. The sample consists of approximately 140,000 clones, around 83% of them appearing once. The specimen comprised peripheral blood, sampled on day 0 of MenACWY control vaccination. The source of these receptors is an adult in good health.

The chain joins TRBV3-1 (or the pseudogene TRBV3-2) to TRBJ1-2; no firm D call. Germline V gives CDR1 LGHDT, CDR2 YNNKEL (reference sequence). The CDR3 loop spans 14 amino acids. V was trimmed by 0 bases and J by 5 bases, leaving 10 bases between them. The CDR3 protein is CASSQDVGEYGYTF. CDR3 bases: TGTGCCAGCAGCCAAGATGTAGGAGAATATGGCTACACCTTC.

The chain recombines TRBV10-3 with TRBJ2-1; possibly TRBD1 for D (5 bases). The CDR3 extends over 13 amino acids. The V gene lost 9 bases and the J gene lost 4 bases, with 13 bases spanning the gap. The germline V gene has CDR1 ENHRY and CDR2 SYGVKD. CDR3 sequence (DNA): TGTGCCATATCCTTACAGGTGTACAATGAGCAGTTCTTC. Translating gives CAISLQVYNEQFF.

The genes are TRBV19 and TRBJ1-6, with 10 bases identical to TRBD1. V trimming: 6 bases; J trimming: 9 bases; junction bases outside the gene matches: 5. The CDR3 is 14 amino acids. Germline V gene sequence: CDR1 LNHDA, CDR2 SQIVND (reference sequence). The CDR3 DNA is TGTGCCAGTAGCGGTGGGACAGGGGTTTCACCCCTCCACTTT. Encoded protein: CASSGGTGVSPLHF.

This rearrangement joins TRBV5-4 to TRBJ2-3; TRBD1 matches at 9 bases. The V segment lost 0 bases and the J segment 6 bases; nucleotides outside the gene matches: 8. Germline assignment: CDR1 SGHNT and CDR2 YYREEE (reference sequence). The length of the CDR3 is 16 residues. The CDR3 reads CASSLAPGQGTDTQYF. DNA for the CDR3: TGTGCCAGCAGCTTGGCCCCGGGACAGGGAACGGATACGCAGTATTTT.

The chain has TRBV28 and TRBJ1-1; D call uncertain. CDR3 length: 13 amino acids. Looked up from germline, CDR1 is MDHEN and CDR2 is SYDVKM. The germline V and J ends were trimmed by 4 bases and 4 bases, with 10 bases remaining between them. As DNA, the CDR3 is TGTGCCAGCAGTTCGGTGAGGATCACTGAAGCTTTCTTT. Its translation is CASSSVRITEAFF.

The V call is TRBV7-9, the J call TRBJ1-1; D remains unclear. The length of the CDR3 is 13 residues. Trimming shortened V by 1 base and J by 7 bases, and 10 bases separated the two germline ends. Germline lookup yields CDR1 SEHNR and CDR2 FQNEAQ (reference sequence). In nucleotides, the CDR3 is TGTGCCAGCAGCTTAGACGACTACTATGAAGCTTTCTTT. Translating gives CASSLDDYYEAFF. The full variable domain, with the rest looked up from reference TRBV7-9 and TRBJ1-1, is DTGVSQNPRHKITKRGQNVTFRCDPISEHNRLYWYRQTLGQGPEFLTYFQNEAQLEKSRLLSDRFSAERPKGSFSTLEIQRTEQGDSAMYLCASSLDDYYEAFFGQGTRLTVV.

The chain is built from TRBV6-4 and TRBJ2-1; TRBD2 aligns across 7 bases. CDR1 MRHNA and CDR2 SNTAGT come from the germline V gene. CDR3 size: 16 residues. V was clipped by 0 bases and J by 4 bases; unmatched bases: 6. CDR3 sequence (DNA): TGTGCCAGCAGTGACTCGGGGGGGAGCGGTTACAATGAGCAGTTCTTC. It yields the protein CASSDSGGSGYNEQFF.

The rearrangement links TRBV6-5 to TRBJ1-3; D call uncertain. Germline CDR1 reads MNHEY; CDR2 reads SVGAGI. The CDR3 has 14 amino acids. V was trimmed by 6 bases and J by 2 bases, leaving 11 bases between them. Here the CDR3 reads CASSRQSAGNTIYF. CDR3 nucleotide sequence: TGTGCCAGCAGCCGTCAATCGGCTGGAAACACCATATATTTT.

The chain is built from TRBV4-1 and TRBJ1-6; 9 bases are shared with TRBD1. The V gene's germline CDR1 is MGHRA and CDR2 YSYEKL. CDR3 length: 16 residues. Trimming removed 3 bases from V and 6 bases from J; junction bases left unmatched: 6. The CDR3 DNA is TGCGCCAGCAGCCAGCTACCGGGACAGGGTAATTCACCCCTCCACTTT. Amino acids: CASSQLPGQGNSPLHF.

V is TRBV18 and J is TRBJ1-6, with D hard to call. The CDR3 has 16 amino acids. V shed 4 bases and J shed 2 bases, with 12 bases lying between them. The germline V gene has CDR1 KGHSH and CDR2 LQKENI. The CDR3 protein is CASSLNGVTYNSPLHF. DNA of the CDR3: TGTGCCAGCTCACTAAATGGGGTGACCTATAATTCACCCCTCCACTTT.

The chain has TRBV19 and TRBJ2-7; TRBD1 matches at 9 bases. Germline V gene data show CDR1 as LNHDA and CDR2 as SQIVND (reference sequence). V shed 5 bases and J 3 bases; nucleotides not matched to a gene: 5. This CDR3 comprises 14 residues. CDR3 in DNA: TGTGCCAGTAGTCCGCAGACAGGGGGCTACGAGCAGTACTTC. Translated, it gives CASSPQTGGYEQYF.

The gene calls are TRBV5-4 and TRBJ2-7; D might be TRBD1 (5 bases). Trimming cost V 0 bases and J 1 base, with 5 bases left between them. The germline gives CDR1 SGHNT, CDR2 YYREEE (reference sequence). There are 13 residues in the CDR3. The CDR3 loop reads CASSLGQSYEQYV. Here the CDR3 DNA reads TGTGCCAGCAGCTTGGGACAGTCCTACGAGCAGTACGTC.

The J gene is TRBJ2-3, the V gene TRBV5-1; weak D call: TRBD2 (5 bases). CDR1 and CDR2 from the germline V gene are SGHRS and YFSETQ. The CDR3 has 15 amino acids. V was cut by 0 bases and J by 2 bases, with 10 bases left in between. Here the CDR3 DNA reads TGCGCCAGCAGCTTGGAAGGACTCACCACAGATACGCAGTATTTT. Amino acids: CASSLEGLTTDTQYF.

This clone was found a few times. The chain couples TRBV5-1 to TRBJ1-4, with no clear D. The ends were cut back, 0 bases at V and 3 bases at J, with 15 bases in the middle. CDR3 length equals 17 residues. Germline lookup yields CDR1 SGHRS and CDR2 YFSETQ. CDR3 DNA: TGCGCCAGCAGCTTGGGTAGCAGGCTTGGGGCTAATGAAAAACTGTTTTTT. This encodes CASSLGSRLGANEKLFF.

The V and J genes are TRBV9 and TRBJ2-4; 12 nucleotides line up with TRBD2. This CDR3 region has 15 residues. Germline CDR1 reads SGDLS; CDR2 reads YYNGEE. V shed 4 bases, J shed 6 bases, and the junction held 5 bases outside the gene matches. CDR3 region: CASSPLAGGGNIQYF. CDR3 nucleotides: TGTGCCAGCAGCCCACTAGCGGGGGGAGGAAACATTCAGTACTTC.

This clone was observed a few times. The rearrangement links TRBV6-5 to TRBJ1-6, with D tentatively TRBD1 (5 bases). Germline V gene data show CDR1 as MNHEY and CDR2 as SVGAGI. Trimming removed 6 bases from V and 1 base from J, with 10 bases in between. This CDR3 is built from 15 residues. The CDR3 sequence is CASSLGGSYNSPLHF. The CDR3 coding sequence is TGTGCCAGCAGCCTGGGGGGTTCCTATAATTCACCCCTCCACTTT.

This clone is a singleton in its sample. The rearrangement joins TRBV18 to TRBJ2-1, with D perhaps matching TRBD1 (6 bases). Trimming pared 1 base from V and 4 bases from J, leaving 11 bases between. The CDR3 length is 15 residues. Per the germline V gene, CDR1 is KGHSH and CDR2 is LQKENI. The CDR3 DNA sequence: TGTGCCAGCTCACCACGTACTCAGGGGTACAATGAGCAGTTCTTC. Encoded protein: CASSPRTQGYNEQFF. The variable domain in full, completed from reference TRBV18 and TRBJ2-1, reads NAGVMQNPRHLVRRRGQEARLRCSPMKGHSHVYWYRQLPEEGLKFMVYLQKENIIDESGMPKERFSAEFPKEGPSILRIQQVVRGDSAAYFCASSPRTQGYNEQFFGPGTRLTVL.

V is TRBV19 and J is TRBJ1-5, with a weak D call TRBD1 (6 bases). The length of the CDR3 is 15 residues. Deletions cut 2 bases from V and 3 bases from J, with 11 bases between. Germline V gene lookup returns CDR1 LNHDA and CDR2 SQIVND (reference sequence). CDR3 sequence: CASSIKGGHNQPQHF. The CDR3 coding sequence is TGTGCCAGTAGTATAAAGGGGGGACACAATCAGCCCCAGCATTTT.

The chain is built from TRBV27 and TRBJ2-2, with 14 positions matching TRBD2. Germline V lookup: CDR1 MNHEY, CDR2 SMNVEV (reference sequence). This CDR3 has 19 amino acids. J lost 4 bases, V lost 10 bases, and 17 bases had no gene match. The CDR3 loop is CATGRGAGLAGAITGELFF. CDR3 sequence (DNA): TGTGCCACCGGGCGGGGAGCGGGACTAGCGGGGGCCATCACCGGGGAGCTGTTTTTT.

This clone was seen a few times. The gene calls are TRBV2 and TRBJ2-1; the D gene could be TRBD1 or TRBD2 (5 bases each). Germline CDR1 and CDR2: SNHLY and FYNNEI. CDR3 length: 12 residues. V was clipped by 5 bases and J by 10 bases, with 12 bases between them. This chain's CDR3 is CASSYGTMEQFF. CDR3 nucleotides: TGTGCCAGCAGTTATGGGACCATGGAGCAGTTCTTC.

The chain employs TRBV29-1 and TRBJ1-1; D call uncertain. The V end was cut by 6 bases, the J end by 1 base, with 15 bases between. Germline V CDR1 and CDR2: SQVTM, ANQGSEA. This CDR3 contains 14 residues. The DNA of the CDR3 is TGCAGCGTGGAGGGAGGTCACCCGAACACTGAAGCTTTCTTT. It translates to CSVEGGHPNTEAFF.

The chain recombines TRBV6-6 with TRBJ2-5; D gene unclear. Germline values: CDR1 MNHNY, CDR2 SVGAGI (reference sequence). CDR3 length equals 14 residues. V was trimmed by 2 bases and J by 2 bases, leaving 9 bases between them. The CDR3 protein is CASSYRQTQETQYF. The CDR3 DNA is TGTGCCAGCAGTTACAGACAAACACAAGAGACCCAGTACTTC.

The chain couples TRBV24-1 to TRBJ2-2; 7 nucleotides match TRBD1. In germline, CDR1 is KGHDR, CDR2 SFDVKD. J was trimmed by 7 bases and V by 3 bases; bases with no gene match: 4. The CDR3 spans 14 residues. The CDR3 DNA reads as TGTGCCACCAGTGATAATCCAGGGGGCGGGGAGCTGTTTTTT. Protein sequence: CATSDNPGGGELFF.

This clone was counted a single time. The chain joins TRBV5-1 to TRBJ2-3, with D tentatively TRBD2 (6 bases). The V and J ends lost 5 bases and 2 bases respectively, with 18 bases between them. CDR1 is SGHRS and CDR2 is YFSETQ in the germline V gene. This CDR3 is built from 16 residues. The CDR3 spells CASRRDVQGPTDTQYF. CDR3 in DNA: TGCGCCAGCAGGCGGGACGTTCAAGGGCCCACAGATACGCAGTATTTT.